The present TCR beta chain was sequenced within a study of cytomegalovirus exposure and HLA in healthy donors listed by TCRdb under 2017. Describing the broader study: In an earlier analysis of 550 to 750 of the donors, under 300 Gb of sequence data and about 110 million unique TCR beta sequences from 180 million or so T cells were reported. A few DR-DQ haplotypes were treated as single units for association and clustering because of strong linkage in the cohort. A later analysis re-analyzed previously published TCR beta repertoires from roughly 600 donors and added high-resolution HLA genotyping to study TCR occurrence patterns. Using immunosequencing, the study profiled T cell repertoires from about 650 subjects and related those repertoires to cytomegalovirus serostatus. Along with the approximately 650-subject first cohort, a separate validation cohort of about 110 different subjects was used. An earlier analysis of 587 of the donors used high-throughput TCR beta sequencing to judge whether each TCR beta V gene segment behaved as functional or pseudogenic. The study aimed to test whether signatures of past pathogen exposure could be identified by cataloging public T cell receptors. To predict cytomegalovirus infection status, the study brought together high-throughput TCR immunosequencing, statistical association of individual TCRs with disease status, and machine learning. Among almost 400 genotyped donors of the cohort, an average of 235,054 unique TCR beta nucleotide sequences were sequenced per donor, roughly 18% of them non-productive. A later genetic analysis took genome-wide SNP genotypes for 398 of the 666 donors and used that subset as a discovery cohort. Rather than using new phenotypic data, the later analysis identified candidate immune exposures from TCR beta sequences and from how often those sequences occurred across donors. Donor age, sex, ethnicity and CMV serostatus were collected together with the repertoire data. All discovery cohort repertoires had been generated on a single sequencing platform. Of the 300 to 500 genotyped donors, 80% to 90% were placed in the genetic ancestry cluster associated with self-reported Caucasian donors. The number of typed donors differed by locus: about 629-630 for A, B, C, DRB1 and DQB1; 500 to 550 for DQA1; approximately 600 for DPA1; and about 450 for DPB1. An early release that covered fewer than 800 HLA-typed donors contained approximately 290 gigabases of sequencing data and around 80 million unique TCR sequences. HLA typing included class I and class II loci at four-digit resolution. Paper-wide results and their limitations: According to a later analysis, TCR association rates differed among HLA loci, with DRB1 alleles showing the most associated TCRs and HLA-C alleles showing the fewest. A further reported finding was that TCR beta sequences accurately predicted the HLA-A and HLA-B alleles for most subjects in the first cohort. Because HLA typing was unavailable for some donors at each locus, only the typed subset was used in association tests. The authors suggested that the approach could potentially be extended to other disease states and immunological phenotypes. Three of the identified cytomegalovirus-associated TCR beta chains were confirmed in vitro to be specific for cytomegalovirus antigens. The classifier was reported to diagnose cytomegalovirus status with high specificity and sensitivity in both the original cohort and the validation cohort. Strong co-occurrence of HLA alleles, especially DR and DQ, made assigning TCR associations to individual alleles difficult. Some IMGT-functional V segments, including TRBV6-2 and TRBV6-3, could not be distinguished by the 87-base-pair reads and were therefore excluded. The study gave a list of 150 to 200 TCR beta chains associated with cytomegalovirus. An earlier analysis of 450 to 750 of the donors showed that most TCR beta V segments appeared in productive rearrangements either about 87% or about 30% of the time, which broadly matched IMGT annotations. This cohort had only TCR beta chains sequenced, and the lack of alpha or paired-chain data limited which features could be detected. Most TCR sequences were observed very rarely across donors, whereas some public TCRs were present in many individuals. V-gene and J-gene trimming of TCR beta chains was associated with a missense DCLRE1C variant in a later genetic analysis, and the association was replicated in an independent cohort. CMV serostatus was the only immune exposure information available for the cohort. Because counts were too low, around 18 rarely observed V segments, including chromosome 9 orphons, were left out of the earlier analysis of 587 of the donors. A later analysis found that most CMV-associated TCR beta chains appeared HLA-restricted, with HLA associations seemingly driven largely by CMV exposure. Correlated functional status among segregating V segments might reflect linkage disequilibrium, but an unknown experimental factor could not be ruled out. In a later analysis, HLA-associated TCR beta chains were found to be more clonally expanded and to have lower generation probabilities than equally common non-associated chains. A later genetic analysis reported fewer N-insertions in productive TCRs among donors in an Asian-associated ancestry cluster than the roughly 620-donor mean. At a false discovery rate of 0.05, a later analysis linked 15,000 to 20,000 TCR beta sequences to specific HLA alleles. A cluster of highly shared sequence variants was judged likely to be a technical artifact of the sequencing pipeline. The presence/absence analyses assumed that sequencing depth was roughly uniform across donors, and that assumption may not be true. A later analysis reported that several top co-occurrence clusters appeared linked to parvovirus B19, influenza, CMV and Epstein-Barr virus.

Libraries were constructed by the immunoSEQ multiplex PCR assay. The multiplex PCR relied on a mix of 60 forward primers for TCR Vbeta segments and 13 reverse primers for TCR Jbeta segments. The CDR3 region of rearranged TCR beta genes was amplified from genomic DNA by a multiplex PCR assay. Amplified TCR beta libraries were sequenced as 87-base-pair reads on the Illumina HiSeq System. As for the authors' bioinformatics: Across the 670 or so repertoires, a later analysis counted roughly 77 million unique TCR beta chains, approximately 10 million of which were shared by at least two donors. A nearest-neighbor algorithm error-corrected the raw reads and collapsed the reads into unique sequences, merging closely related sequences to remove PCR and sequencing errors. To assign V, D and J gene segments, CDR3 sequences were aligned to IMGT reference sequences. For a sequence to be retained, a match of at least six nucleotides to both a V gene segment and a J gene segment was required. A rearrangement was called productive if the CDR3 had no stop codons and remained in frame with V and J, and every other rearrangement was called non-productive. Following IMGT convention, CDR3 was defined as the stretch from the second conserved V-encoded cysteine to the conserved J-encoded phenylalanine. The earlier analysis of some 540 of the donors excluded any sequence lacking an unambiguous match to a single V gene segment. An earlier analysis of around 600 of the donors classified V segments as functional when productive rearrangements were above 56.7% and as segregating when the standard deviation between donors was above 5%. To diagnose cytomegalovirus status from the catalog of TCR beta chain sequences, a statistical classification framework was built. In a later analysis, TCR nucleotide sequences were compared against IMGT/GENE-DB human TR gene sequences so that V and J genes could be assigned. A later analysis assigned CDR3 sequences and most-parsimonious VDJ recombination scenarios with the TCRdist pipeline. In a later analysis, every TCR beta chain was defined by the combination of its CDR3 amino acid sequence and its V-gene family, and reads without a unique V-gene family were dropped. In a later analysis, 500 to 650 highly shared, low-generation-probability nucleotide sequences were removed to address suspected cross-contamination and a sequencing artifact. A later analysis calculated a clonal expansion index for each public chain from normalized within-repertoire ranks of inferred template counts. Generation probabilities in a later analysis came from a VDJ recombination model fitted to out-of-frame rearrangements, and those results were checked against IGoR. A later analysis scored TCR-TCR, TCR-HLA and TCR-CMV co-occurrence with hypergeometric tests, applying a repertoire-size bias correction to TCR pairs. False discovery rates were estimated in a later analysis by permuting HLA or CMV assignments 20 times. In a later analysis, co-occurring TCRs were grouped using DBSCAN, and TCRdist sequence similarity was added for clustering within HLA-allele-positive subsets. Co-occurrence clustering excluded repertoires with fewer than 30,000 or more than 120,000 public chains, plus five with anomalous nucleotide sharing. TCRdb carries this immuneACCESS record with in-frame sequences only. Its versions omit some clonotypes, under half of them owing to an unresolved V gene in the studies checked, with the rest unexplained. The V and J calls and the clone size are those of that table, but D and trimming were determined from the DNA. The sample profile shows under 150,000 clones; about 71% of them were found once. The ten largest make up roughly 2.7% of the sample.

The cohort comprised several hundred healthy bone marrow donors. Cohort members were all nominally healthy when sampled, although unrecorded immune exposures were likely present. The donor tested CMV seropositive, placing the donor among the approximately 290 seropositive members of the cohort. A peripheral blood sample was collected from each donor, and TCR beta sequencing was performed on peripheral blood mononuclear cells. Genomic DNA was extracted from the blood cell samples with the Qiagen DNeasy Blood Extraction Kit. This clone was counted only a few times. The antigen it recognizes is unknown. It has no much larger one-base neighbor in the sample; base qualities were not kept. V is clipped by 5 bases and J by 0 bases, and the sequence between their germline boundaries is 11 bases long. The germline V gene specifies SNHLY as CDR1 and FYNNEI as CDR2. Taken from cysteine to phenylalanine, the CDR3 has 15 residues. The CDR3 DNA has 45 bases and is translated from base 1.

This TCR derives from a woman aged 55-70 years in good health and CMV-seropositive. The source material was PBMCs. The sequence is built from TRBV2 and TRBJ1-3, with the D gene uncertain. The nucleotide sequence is TGTGCCAGCAGTAACAGTGAAATCTCTGGAAACACCATATATTTT. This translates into CASSNSEISGNTIYF.